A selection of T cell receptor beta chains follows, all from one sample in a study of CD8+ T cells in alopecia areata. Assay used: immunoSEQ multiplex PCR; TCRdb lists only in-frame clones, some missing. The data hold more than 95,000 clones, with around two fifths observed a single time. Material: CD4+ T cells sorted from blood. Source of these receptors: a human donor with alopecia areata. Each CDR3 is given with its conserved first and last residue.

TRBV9 CASSAQPQGYEQYF
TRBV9 CASSPLGAAMREQYF
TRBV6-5 CASSYGGQGLGYTF
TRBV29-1 CSVEERGAPEAFF
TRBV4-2 CASRAKAAGDTQYF
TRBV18 CASSPGLGDYGYTF
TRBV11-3 CASSLAPLRHEQFF
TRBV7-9 CASSLPTSGIVEQYF
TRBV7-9 CASSLVTGDQPQHF
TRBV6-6 CASSFRTSGKGDEQFF
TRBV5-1 CASTSQGTGVGSGANVLTF
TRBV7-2 CASRPREREARNEQFF
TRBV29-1 CSVEQAERTDTQYF
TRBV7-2 CASSSGGWETQYF
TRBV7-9 CASSLAGEQYF
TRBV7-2 CASSLAETQYF
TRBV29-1 CSVEVGGFNYGYTF
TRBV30 CAWRGLADPQASYNEQFF
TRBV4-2 CASSQGTGTPNTGELFF
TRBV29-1 CSVVGYYGYTF
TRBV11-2 CASSSGTNTEAFF
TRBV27 CASSSGGAKNIQYF
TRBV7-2 CASSSGSRPYNEQFF
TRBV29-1 CSVAFQGGTEAFF
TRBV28 CASSYRVALEQYF
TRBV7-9 CASSRDRGPQETQYF
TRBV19 CASSIVGHHPSGANVLTF
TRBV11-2 CASSSDSEQFF
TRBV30 CAWSVSRGLGENEKLFF
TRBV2 CASSVAVEQYF
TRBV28 CASSLLDSYGYTF
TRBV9 CASKGQGNSPLHF
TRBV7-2 CASSFTSPYQETQYF
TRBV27 CASSPWAGGNSNQPQHF
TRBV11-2 CASSLGPQGIYNEQFF
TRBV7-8 CASSFRGFFRETQYF
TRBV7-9 CASSLGLAREQYF
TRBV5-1 CASSVGQGSYEQYF
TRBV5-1 CASTPAGTGPTGELFF
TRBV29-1 CSVGDFPYEQYF